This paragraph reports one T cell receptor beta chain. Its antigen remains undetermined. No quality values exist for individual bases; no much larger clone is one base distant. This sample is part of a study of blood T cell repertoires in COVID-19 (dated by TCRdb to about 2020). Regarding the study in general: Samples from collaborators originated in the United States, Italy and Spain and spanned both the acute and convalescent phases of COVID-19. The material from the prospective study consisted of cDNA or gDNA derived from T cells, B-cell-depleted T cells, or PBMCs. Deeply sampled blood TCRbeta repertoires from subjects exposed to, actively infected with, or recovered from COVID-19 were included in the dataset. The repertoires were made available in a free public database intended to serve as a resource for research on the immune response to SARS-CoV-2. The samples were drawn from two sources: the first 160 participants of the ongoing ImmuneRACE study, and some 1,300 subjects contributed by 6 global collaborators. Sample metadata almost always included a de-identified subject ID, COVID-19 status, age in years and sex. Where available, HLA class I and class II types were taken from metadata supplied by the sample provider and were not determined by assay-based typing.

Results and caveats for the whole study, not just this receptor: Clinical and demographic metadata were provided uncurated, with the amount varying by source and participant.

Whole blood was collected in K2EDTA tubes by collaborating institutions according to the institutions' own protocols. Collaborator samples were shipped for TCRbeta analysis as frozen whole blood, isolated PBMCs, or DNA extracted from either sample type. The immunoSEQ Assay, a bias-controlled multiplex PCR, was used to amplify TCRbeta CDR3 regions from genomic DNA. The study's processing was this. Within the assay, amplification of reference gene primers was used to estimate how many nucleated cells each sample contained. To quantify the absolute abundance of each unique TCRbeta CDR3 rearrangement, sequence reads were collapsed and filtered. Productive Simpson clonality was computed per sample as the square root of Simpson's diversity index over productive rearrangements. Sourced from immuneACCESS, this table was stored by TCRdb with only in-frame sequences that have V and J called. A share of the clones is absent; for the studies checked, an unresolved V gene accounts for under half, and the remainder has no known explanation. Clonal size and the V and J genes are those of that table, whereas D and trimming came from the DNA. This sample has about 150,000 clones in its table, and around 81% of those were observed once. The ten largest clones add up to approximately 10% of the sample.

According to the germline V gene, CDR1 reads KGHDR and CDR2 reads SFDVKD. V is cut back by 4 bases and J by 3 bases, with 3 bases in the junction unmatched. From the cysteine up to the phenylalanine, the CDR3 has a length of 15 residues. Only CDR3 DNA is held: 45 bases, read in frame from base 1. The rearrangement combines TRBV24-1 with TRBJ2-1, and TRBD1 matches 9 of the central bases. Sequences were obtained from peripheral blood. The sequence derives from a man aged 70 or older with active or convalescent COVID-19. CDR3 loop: CATSDHRGLYNEQFF. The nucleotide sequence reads TGTGCCACCAGTGACCACAGGGGGCTCTACAATGAGCAGTTCTTC.